The TCR beta chain under discussion was sequenced for a study of PD-1 blockade in mismatch repair-deficient tumors. The table came from immunoSEQ multiplex PCR; TCRdb's copy has only in-frame clones and leaves some out. The table lists tens of thousands of clones, about four fifths of them singletons, with about 3% in the top ten. With 4 bases removed from V and 2 bases from J, the gap between germline ends came to 11 bases. The V gene's germline CDR1 is GTSNPN and CDR2 SVGIG (reference sequence). The CDR3 is made up of 13 amino acids. This sequence originates from an adult with mismatch repair-deficient cancer. The specimen comprised PBMCs, sampled before pembrolizumab treatment. This chain uses TRBV30 with TRBJ1-2; no clear D gene. The CDR3 is CAWKIPGNYGYTF. Here the CDR3 DNA reads TGTGCCTGGAAAATACCGGGAAACTATGGCTACACCTTC.